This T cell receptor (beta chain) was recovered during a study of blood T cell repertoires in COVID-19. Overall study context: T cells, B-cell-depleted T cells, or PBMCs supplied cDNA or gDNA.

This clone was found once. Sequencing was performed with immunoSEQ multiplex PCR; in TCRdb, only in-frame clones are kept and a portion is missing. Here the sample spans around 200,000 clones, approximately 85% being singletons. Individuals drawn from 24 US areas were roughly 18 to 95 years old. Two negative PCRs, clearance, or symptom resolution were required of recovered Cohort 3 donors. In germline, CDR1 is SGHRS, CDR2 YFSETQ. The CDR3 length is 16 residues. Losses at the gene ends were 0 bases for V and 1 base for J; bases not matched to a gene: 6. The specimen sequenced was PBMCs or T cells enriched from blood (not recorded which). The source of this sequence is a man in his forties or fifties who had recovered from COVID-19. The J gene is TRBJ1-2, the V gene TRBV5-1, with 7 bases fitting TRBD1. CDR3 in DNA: TGCGCCAGCAGCTTGGAGTGGACAGGAGTTAACTATGGCTACACCTTC. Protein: CASSLEWTGVNYGYTF.